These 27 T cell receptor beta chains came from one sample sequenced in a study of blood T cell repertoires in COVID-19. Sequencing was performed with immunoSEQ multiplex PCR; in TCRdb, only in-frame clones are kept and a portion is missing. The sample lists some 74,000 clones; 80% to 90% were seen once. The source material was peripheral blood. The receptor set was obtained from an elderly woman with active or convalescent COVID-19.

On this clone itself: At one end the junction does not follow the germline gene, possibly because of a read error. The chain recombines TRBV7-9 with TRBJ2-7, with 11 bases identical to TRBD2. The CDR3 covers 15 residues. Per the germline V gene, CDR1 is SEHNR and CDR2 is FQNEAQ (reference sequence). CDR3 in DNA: TGTGCCAGCAGCTTACTAGCGGGAGGATCCTCCGAGCAGTACTTC. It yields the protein CASSLLAGGSSEQYF.

The CDR3 sequence: CASRGGSGGARVYNEQFF. CDR3 sequence (DNA): TGTGCCAGCAGAGGGGGGAGCGGGGGGGCCCGGGTTTACAATGAGCAGTTCTTC. The V and J genes are TRBV25-1 and TRBJ2-1; 10 bases are shared with TRBD2. The germline V gene has CDR1 MGHDK and CDR2 SYGVNS. V shed 6 bases and J 4 bases; nucleotides not matched to a gene: 15. The CDR3 runs to 18 residues.

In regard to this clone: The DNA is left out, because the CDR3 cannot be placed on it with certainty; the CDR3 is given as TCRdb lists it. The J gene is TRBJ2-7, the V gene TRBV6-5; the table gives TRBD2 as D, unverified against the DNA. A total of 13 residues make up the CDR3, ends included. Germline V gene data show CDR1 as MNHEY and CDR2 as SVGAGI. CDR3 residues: CASSSSTSLEQYF.

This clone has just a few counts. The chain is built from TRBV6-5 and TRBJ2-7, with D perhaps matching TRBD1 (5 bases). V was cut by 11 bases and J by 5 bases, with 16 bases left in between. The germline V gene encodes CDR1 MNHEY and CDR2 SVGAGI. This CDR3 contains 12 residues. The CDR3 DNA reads TGTGCCTCCGGGCAGGGTAACCACGAGCAGTACTTC. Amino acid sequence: CASGQGNHEQYF.

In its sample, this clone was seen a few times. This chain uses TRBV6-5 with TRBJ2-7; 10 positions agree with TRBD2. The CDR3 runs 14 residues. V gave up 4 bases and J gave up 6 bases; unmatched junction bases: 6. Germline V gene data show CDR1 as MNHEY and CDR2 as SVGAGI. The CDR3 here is CASSSSGSGSEQYF. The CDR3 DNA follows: TGTGCCAGCAGTTCTAGCGGGAGTGGAAGCGAGCAGTACTTC.

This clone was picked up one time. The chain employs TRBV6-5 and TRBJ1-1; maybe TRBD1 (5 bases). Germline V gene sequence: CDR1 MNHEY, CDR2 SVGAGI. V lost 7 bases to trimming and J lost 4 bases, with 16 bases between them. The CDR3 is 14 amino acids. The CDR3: CASTPPGGSTEAFF. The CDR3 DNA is TGTGCCAGCACCCCACCCGGGGGGAGCACTGAAGCTTTCTTT.

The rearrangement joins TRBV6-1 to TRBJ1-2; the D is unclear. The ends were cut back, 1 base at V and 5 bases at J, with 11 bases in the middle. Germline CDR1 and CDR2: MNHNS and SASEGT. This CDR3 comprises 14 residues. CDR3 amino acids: CASSEEAAGYGYTF. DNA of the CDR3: TGTGCCAGCAGTGAAGAAGCGGCAGGATATGGCTACACCTTC.

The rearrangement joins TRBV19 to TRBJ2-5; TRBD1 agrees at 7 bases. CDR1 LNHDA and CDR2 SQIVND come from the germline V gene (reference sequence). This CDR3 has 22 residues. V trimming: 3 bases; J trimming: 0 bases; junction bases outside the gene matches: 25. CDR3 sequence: CASSMEAPTGLGGNRNQETQYF. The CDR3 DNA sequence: TGTGCCAGTAGTATGGAGGCCCCGACAGGGTTGGGCGGCAATCGGAACCAAGAGACCCAGTACTTC.

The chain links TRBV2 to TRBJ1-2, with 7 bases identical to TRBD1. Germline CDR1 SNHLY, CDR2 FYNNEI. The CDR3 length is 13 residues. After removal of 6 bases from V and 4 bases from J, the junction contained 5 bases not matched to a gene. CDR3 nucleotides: TGTGCCAGCAGGTCGACAGGGATCTATGGCTACACCTTC. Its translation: CASRSTGIYGYTF. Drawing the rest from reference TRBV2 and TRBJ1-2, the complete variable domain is EPEVTQTPSHQVTQMGQEVILRCVPISNHLYFYWYRQILGQKVEFLVSFYNNEISEKSEIFDDQFSVERPDGSNFTLKIRSTKLEDSAMYFCASRSTGIYGYTFGSGTRLTVV.

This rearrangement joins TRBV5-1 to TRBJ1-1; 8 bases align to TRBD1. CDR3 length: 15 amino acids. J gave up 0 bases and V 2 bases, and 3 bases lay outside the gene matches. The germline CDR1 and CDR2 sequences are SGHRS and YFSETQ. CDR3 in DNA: TGCGCCAGCAGCTTATCGACAGGGGTGAACACTGAAGCTTTCTTT. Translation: CASSLSTGVNTEAFF.

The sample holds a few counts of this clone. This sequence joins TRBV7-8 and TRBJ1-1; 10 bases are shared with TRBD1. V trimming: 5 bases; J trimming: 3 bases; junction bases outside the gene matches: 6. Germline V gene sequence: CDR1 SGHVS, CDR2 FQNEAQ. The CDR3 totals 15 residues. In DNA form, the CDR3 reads TGTGCCAGCAGCCCCCGGGACAGGGGACACACTGAAGCTTTCTTT. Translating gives CASSPRDRGHTEAFF.

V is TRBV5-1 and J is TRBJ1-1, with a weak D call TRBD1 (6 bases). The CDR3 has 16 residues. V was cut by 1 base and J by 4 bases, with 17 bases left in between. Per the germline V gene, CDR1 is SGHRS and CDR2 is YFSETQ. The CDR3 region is CASSLRSGGAGTEAFF. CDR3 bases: TGCGCCAGCAGCTTGCGGTCGGGGGGCGCGGGCACTGAAGCTTTCTTT.

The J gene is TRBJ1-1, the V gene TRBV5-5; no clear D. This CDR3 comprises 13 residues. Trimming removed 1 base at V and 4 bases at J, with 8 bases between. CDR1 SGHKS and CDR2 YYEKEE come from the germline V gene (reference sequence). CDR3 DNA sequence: TGTGCCAGCAGCTTGTCCCCGGGCACTGAAGCTTTCTTT. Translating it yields CASSLSPGTEAFF.

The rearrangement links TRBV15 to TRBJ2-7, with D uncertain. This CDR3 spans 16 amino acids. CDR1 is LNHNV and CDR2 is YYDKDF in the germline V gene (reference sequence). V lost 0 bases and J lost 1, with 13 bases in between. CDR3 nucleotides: TGTGCCACCAGCAGAGATACCCCTGCTGCGTCCTACGAGCAGTACTTC. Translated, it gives CATSRDTPAASYEQYF.

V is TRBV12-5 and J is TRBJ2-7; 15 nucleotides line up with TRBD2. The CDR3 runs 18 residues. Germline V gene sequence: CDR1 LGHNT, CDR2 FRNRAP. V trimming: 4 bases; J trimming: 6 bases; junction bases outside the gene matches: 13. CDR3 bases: TGTGCTAGTGGTTCGCCGGGACTAGCGGGAGGTGGCCTTTTCGAGCAGTACTTC. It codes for CASGSPGLAGGGLFEQYF.

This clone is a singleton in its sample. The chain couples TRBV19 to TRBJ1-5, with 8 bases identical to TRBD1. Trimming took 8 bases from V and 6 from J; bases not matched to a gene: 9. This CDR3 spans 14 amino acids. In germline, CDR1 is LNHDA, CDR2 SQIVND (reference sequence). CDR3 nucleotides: TGTGCCAGTTGTGTTCGACAGGGGAGTCAGCCCCAGCATTTT. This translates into CASCVRQGSQPQHF.

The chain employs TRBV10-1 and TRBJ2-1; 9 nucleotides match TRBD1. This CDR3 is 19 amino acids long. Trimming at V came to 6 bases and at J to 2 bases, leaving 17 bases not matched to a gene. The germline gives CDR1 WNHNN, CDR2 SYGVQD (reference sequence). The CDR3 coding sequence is TGCGCCAGCAGGATATTCGGGACAGGGTCTTCGGAGGCCTACAATGAGCAGTTCTTC. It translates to CASRIFGTGSSEAYNEQFF.

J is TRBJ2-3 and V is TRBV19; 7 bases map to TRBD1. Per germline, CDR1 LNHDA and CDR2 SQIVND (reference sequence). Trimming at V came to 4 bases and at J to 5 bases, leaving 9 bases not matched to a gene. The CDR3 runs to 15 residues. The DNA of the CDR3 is TGTGCCAGTAGTAGGACAGGCTACTGGGTAGATACGCAGTATTTT. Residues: CASSRTGYWVDTQYF.

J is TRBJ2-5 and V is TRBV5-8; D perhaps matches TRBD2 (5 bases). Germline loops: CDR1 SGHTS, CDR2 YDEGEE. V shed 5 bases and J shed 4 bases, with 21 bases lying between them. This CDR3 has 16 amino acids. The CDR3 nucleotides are TGTGCCAGCAGTCCAGCCACTTTCGCGGGCGGAGAGACCCAGTACTTC. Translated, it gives CASSPATFAGGETQYF.

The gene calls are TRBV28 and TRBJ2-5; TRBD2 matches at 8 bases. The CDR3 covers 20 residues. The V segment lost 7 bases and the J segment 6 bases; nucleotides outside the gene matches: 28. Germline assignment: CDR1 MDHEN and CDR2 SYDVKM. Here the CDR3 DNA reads TGTGCCAGCACCCTCGGACGTTGGGGGGCGGGAGGTGGGTTAAGAAAGACCCAGTACTTC. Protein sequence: CASTLGRWGAGGGLRKTQYF.

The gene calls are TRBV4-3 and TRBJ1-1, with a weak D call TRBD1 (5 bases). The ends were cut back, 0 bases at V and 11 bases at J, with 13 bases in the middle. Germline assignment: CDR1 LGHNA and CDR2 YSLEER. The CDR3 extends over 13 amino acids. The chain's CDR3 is CASSQDPSRGAFF. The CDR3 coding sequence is TGCGCCAGCAGCCAAGATCCGTCGCGGGGGGCTTTCTTT.

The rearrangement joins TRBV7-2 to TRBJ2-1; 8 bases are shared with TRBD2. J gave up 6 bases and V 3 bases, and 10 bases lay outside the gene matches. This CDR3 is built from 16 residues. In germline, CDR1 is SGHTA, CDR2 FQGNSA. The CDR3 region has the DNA TGTGCCAGCAGCTTGTTAGGACTAGCCGCATCCAATGAGCAGTTCTTC. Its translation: CASSLLGLAASNEQFF.

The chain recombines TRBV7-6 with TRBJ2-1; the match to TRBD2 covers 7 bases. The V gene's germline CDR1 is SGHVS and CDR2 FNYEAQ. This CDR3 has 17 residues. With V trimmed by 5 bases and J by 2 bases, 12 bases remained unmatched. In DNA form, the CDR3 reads TGTGCCAGCAGCCAAAGAGGACTAGGGTTAACCTACAATGAGCAGTTCTTC. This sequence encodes CASSQRGLGLTYNEQFF.

The CDR3 DNA sequence: TGTGCCAGCAGCTTGCGGGCACAGGGAGAGGGCTACACCTTC. This translates into CASSLRAQGEGYTF. This chain connects TRBV5-5 to TRBJ1-2; TRBD1 might be the D (6 bases). The V gene's germline CDR1 is SGHKS and CDR2 YYEKEE (reference sequence). Trimming stripped 1 base from V and 8 bases from J, with 15 bases between. This CDR3 has 14 amino acids. The full variable domain, with the rest looked up from reference TRBV5-5 and TRBJ1-2, is DAGVTQSPTHLIKTRGQQVTLRCSPISGHKSVSWYQQVLGQGPQFIFQYYEKEERGRGNFPDRFSARQFPNYSSELNVNALLLGDSALYLCASSLRAQGEGYTFGSGTRLTVV.

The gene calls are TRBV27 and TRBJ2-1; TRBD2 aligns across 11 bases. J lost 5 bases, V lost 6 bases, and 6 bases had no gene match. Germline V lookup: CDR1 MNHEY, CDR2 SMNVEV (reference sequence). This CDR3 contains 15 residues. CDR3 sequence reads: CASSPGTSGNNEQFF. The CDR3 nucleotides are TGTGCCAGCAGCCCTGGGACTAGCGGTAACAATGAGCAGTTCTTC.

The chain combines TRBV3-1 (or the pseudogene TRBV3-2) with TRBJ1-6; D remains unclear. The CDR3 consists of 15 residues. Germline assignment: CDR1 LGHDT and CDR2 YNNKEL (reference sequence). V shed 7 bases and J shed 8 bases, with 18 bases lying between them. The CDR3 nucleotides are TGTGCCAGCACTCCGGACTGGGGTATCGATTCACCCCTCCACTTT. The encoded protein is CASTPDWGIDSPLHF.

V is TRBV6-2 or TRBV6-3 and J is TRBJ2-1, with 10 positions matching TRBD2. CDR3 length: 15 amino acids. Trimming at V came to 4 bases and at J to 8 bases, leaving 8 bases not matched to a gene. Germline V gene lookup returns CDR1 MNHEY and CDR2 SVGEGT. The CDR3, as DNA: TGTGCCAGCAGTTTCCTAGCGGGAGTACCCCATGAGCAGTTCTTC. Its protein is CASSFLAGVPHEQFF.